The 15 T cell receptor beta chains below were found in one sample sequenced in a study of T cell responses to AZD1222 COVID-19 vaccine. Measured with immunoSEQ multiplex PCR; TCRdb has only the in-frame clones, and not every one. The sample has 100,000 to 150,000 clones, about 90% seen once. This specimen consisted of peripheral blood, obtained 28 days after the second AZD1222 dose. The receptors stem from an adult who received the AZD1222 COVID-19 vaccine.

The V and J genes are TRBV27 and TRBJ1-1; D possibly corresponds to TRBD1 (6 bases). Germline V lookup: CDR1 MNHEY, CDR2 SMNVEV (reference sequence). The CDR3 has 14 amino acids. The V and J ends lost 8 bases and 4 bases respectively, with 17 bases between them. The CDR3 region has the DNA TGTGCCAGCTGCTGGGGGGGGGCTTGCACTGAAGCTTTCTTT. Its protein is CASCWGGACTEAFF.

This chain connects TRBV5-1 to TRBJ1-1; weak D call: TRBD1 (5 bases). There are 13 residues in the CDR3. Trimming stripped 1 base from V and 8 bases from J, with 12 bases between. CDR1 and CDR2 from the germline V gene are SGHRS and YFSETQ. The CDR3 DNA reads TGCGCCAGCAGCTTGCCAGGGAGGCCCGAAGCTTTCTTT. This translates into CASSLPGRPEAFF.

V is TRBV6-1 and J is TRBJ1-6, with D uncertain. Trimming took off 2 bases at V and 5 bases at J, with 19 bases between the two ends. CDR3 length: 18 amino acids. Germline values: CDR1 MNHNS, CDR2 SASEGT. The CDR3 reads CASSEYSPLTVNNSPLHF. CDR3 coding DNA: TGTGCCAGCAGTGAATATTCCCCCCTTACAGTTAATAATTCACCCCTCCACTTT.

The CDR3 DNA sequence: TGTGCCAGCTCACCATACGTACCAGCGGGGGCCTACAATGAGCAGTTCTTC. Its translation: CASSPYVPAGAYNEQFF. The gene calls are TRBV18 and TRBJ2-1, with 8 bases lining up with TRBD2. J lost 2 bases, V lost 2 bases, and 8 bases had no gene match. There are 17 residues in the CDR3. The V gene's germline CDR1 is KGHSH and CDR2 LQKENI.

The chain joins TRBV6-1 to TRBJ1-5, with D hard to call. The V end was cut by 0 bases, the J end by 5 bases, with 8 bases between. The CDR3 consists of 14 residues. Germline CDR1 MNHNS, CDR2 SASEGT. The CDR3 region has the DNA TGTGCCAGCAGTGAAGCCGTGGGCCATCAGCCCCAGCATTTT. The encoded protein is CASSEAVGHQPQHF.

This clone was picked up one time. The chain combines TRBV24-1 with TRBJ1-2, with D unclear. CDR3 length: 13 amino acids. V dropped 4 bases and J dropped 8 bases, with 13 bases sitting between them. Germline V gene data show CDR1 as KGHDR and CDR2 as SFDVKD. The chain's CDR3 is CATSDPRVRGYTF. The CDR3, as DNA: TGTGCCACCAGTGACCCACGGGTTAGGGGCTACACCTTC.

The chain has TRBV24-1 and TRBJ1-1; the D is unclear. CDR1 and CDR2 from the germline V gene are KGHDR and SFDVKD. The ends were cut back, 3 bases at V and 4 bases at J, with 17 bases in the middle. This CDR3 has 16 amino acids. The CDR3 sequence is CATSDAAGLPGTEAFF. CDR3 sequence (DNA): TGTGCCACCAGTGATGCGGCAGGTCTTCCAGGCACTGAAGCTTTCTTT.

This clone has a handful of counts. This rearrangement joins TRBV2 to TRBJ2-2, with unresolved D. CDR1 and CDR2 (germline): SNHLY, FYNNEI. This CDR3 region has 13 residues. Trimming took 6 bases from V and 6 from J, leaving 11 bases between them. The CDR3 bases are TGTGCCAGCAGCGATAACTCGGCCGGGGAGCTGTTTTTT. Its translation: CASSDNSAGELFF.

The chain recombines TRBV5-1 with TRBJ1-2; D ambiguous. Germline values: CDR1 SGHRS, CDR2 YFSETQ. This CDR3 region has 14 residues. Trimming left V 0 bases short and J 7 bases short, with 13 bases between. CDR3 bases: TGCGCCAGCAGCTTGGAGGTGGGGTTGGGTGGCTACACCTTC. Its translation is CASSLEVGLGGYTF. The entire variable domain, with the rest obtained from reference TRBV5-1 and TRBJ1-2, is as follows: KAGVTQTPRYLIKTRGQQVTLSCSPISGHRSVSWYQQTPGQGLQFLFEYFSETQRNKGNFPGRFSGRQFSNSRSEMNVSTLELGDSALYLCASSLEVGLGGYTFGSGTRLTVV.

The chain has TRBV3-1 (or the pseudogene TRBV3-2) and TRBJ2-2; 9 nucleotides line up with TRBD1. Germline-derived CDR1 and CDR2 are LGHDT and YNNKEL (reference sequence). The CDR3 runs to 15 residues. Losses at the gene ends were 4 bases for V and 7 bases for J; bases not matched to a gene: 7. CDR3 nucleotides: TGTGCCAGCAGCCTAAAGGGGACAGGGATCGGGGAGCTGTTTTTT. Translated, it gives CASSLKGTGIGELFF.

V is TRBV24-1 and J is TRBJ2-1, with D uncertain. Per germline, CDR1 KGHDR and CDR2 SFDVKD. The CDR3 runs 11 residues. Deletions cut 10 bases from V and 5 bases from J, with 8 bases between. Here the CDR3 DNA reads TGTGCCACTATACAAAACAATGAGCAGTTCTTC. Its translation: CATIQNNEQFF.

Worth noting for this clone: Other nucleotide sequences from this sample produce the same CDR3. The CDR3 here is CASSLGQGNQPQHF. The CDR3 DNA follows: TGTGCCAGCAGCTTAGGACAGGGGAATCAGCCCCAGCATTTT. The chain links TRBV7-9 to TRBJ1-5, with 8 nucleotides matching TRBD1. J was trimmed by 4 bases and V by 1 base; bases with no gene match: 0. This CDR3 has 14 amino acids. CDR1 is SEHNR and CDR2 is FQNEAQ in the germline V gene (reference sequence).

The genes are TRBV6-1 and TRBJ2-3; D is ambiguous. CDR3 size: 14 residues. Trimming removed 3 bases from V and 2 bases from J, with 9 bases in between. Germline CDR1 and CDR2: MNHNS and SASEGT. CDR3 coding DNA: TGTGCCAGCAGTGATTCCGGGTCCACAGATACGCAGTATTTT. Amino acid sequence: CASSDSGSTDTQYF.

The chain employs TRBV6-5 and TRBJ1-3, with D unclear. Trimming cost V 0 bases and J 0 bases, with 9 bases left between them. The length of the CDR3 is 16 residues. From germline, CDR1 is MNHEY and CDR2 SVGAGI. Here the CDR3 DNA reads TGTGCCAGCAGTTACTCTAAAAGCCCCTCTGGAAACACCATATATTTT. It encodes CASSYSKSPSGNTIYF.

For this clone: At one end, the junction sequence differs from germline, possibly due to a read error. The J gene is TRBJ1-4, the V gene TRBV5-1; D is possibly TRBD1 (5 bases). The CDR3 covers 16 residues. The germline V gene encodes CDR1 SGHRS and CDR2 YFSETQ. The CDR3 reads CASSLGPTGANEKLFF. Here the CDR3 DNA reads TGCGCCAGCAGTTTGGGGCCGACGGGCGCCAATGAAAAACTGTTTTTT.